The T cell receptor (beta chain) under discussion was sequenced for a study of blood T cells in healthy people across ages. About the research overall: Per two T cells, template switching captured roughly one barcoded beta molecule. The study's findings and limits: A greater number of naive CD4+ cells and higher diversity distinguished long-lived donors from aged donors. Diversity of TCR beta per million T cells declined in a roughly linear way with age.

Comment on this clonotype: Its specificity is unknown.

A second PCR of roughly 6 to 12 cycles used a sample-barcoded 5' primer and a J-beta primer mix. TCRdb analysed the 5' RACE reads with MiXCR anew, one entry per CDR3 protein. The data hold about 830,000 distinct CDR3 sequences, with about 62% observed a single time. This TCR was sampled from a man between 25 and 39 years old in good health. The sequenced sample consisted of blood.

In DNA form, the CDR3 reads TGCGCCAGCAGCAGGACAGGGGGTGAAGAGACCCAGTACTTC. This gives the protein CASSRTGGEETQYF. The V gene is TRBV5-1, the J gene TRBJ2-5, with 10 bases matching TRBD1. J was trimmed by 3 bases and V by 4 bases; bases with no gene match: 3. The length of the CDR3 is 14 residues. The germline gives CDR1 SGHRS, CDR2 YFSETQ.